This TCR beta chain was profiled in a study of T cells in Graves' hyperthyroidism and ophthalmopathy. Trimming left V 5 bases short and J 3 bases short, with 13 bases between. The germline V gene has CDR1 SEHNR and CDR2 FQNEAQ (reference sequence). The CDR3 spans 14 residues. As to this clonotype: Its antigen is undetermined.

General observations from the study: Most expanded thyroid clonotypes above 0.001 recurred in blood.

Among the patients, aged 18 to 65, hyperthyroidism was newly diagnosed and had lasted under 2 months. TCR beta CDR3 regions were amplified from RNA transcripts. The primer set for the first-round RT-PCR of the TCR CDR3 was HTBI. TCRdb called the multiplex PCR reads again in MiXCR, with one record for every CDR3 protein. The sample includes some 600,000 distinct CDR3 sequences, 35% to 55% of them seen just once. The TCR sequence derives from a woman under 30 with Graves' hyperthyroidism. Sequencing used peripheral blood or thyroid tissue (not recorded which). The chain uses TRBV7-9 and TRBJ1-2; the D is unclear. This CDR3 is CASSLEIGYYGYTF. In DNA form, the CDR3 reads TGTGCCAGCAGCCTCGAAATAGGCTACTATGGCTACACCTTC.